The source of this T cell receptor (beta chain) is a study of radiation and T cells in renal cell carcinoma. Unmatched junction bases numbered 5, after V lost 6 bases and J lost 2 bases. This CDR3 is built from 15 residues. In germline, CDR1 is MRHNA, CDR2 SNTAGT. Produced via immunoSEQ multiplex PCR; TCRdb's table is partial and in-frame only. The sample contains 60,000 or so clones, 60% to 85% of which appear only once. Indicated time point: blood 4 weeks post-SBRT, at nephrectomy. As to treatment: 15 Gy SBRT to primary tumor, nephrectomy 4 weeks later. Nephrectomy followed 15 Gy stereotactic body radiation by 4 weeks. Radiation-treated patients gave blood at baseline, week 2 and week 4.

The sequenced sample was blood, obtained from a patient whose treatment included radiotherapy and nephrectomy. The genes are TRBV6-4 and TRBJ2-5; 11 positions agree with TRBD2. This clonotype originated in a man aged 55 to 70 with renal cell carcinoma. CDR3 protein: CASRTSGEDQETQYF. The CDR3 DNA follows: TGTGCCAGCAGGACTAGCGGGGAGGATCAAGAGACCCAGTACTTC.